This record concerns one TCR beta chain sequence. The repertoire was sequenced with immunoSEQ multiplex PCR; TCRdb's copy has only in-frame clones and lacks some. The data show roughly 40,000 clones, with about 90% seen just once and 7% to 9% held by the top ten. The data stem from a study of blood T cell repertoires in COVID-19. About the research overall: Samples came from the United States, Italy and Spain, spanning acute and convalescent COVID-19.

Per the germline V gene, CDR1 is KGHSH and CDR2 is LQKENI. With V trimmed by 2 bases and J by 4 bases, 7 bases remained unmatched. The CDR3 length is 15 residues. Sequencing used peripheral blood. The rearrangement uses TRBV18 and TRBJ1-1, with 7 bases lining up with TRBD1. The sequence came from a woman between 65 and 79 years old with acute or convalescent COVID-19. CDR3: CASSPSRGDATEAFF. The CDR3, as DNA: TGTGCCAGCTCACCATCCAGGGGGGACGCCACTGAAGCTTTCTTT.